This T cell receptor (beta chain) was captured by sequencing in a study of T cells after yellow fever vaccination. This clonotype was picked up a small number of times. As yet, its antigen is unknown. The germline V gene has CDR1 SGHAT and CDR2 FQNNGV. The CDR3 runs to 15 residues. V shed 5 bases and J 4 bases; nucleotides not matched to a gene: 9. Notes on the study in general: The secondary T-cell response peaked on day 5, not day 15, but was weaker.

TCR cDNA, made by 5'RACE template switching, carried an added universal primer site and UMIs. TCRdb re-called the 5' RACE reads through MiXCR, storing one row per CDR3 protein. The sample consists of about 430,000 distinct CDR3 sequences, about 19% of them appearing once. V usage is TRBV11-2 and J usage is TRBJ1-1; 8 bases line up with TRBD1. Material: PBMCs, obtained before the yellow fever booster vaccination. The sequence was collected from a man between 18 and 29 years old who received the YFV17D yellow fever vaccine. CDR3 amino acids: CASSPSPTGGTEAFF. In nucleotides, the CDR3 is TGTGCCAGCAGCCCTAGCCCTACAGGGGGCACTGAAGCTTTCTTT.